The TCR beta chain under discussion was sequenced for a study of PD-1 blockade in classical Hodgkin lymphoma. Points from the study as a whole: The study found complete responders had baseline diversity similar to newly diagnosed patients. Those patients who began receiving nivolumab less than 1 year after ASCT had lower diversity, and they were excluded. TCR diversity at baseline was reported to be reduced in newly diagnosed patients relative to healthy donors. Significant TCR diversity gains by C4D1 occurred in CD4+ but not CD8+ cells.

All patients relapsed after autologous stem cell transplantation, and brentuximab vedotin exposure varied. Trimming stripped 5 bases from V and 8 bases from J, with 6 bases between. CDR1 is MNHEY, CDR2 SVGAGI, per germline. The CDR3 loop spans 11 amino acids. Here immunoSEQ multiplex PCR was the method, and the copy in TCRdb shows in-frame clones only, minus some. The sample holds 29,000 or so clones; around 70% are singletons and the top ten take around 3%. A few counts support this clone. What it binds is unknown. The origin of this receptor is a human donor with classical Hodgkin lymphoma. This chain connects TRBV6-5 to TRBJ1-4; D is unclear. Here the sequenced sample was peripheral blood mononuclear cells (PBMCs), taken before the second cycle of nivolumab. CDR3 nucleotide sequence: TGTGCCAGCAGTCCTGGAGAAAAACTGTTTTTT. This translates into CASSPGEKLFF.